The 12 T cell receptor beta chains given below trace back to one sample, sequenced in a study of cytomegalovirus exposure and HLA in healthy donors. Vbeta (60) and Jbeta (13) primers were used in the PCR. Libraries were prepared by immunoSEQ multiplex PCR; TCRdb keeps only in-frame clonotypes and omits some of them. This table holds around 160,000 clones, 60% to 80% found once. Sequencing was done on a sample of PBMCs. The receptors were sampled from a woman in her thirties or forties in good health and CMV-seropositive.

The chain carries TRBV10-3 and TRBJ1-1; no firm D call. The V end lost 5 bases, the J end lost 1 base, and 8 bases lay between the germline ends. The CDR3 runs to 13 residues. The germline V gene has CDR1 ENHRY and CDR2 SYGVKD. The CDR3 region is CAISSGPNTEAFF. The CDR3 DNA reads as TGTGCCATCAGTTCGGGTCCGAACACTGAAGCTTTCTTT.

The rearrangement uses TRBV28 and TRBJ2-2; 9 nucleotides align to TRBD1. The germline CDR1 and CDR2 sequences are MDHEN and SYDVKM. The CDR3 is 15 residues long. Trimming at V came to 6 bases and at J to 4 bases, leaving 6 bases not matched to a gene. CDR3 region: CASSSGTGTTGELFF. The CDR3 DNA sequence: TGTGCCAGCAGCTCCGGGACAGGGACCACCGGGGAGCTGTTTTTT.

The chain couples TRBV4-1 to TRBJ2-1, with 11 bases aligning to TRBD1. Trimming removed 3 bases from V and 3 bases from J; junction bases left unmatched: 16. Germline loops: CDR1 MGHRA, CDR2 YSYEKL. The CDR3 covers 20 residues. CDR3 in amino acids: CASSQHRDRGWLVFYNEQFF. The DNA of the CDR3 is TGCGCCAGCAGCCAGCACCGGGACAGGGGGTGGTTAGTGTTCTACAATGAGCAGTTCTTC.

V usage is TRBV6-1 and J usage is TRBJ2-5, with TRBD2 matching over 9 bases. CDR3 length equals 15 residues. Trimming at V came to 4 bases and at J to 4 bases, leaving 7 bases not matched to a gene. Germline-derived CDR1 and CDR2 are MNHNS and SASEGT. CDR3 protein: CASSAHSGGVETQYF. The CDR3 bases are TGTGCCAGCAGTGCCCATAGCGGGGGCGTAGAGACCCAGTACTTC.

This clone was seen more than once but under ten times. The chain combines TRBV5-4 with TRBJ2-3; D is perhaps TRBD1 (6 bases). The V end lost 4 bases, the J end lost 0 bases, and 12 bases lay between the germline ends. Germline V CDR1 and CDR2: SGHNT, YYREEE (reference sequence). The CDR3 has 15 residues. CDR3 DNA: TGTGCCAGCAGCGACCGGGACATTAGCACAGATACGCAGTATTTT. Protein sequence: CASSDRDISTDTQYF. The variable domain in full, completed from reference TRBV5-4 and TRBJ2-3, reads ETGVTQSPTHLIKTRGQQVTLRCSSQSGHNTVSWYQQALGQGPQFIFQYYREEENGRGNFPPRFSGLQFPNYSSELNVNALELDDSALYLCASSDRDISTDTQYFGPGTRLTVL.

The chain carries TRBV18 and TRBJ1-5; 11 bases are a match to TRBD1. The CDR3 extends over 16 amino acids. V gave up 0 bases and J gave up 2 bases; unmatched junction bases: 0. Germline V lookup: CDR1 KGHSH, CDR2 LQKENI. The DNA for the CDR3 is TGTGCCAGCTCACCACCGGGACAGGGGGGCAATCAGCCCCAGCATTTT. Residues: CASSPPGQGGNQPQHF.

The CDR3 DNA reads TGTGCCAGCAGGGCCGGGACAGGGGTAAGAGGCTACACCTTC. Amino acid sequence: CASRAGTGVRGYTF. The V call is TRBV2, the J call TRBJ1-2; 10 bases agree with TRBD1. V trimming: 6 bases; J trimming: 8 bases; junction bases outside the gene matches: 9. Germline assignment: CDR1 SNHLY and CDR2 FYNNEI. The CDR3 has 14 residues.

For the CDR3, the DNA is TGCGCCAGCAGACTTCCGACAGGGGGCACAGATACGCAGTATTTT. Translating it yields CASRLPTGGTDTQYF. The V gene is TRBV5-1, the J gene TRBJ2-3, with 8 bases that match TRBD1. V shed 5 bases, J shed 1 base, and the junction held 6 bases outside the gene matches. Germline V CDR1 and CDR2: SGHRS, YFSETQ. The CDR3 covers 15 residues.

The chain employs TRBV10-2 and TRBJ2-1, with 8 bases lining up with TRBD1. V shed 5 bases and J 9 bases; nucleotides not matched to a gene: 15. This CDR3 spans 16 amino acids. Per germline, CDR1 WSHSY and CDR2 SAAADI. Written as DNA, the CDR3 is TGCGCCAGCAGTCATCCGGGGACTCAGGGGGCGGCTGAGCAGTTCTTC. Protein: CASSHPGTQGAAEQFF.

This chain uses TRBV5-1 with TRBJ2-7, with 7 bases that match TRBD1. CDR3 length equals 15 residues. The germline CDR1 and CDR2 sequences are SGHRS and YFSETQ. After removal of 4 bases from V and 5 bases from J, the junction contained 12 bases not matched to a gene. The CDR3 nucleotides read TGCGCCAGCAGCCGACAGGGATCAAGGGTGGACGAGCAGTACTTC. Its protein is CASSRQGSRVDEQYF.

The J gene is TRBJ2-2, the V gene TRBV10-2, with 7 bases aligning to TRBD1. Per the germline V gene, CDR1 is WSHSY and CDR2 is SAAADI. V shed 7 bases, J shed 5 bases, and the junction held 10 bases outside the gene matches. The CDR3 extends over 15 amino acids. CDR3 protein: CASTKPPGQTGELFF. CDR3 nucleotides: TGCGCCAGCACGAAGCCCCCGGGACAGACCGGGGAGCTGTTTTTT.

The V and J genes are TRBV6-5 and TRBJ2-1; weak D call: TRBD2 (5 bases). The V gene lost 2 bases and the J gene lost 0 bases, with 11 bases spanning the gap. The CDR3 totals 16 residues. The germline gives CDR1 MNHEY, CDR2 SVGAGI. CDR3 sequence reads: CASSYRPRVSYNEQFF. CDR3 bases: TGTGCCAGCAGTTACCGTCCGAGGGTCTCCTACAATGAGCAGTTCTTC.